This passage covers 28 T cell receptor beta chains from one sample sequenced in a study of control samples from healthy donors and cancer patients. Libraries were prepared by immunoSEQ multiplex PCR; TCRdb keeps only in-frame clonotypes and omits some of them. Among 150,000 to 160,000 clones listed, about 93% were seen once. The sequenced sample consisted of blood. These receptors were obtained from a man aged 45 to 65 in good health.

The V call is TRBV2, the J call TRBJ2-7, with D possibly matching TRBD2 (6 bases). The CDR3 has 14 amino acids. The V and J ends lost 8 bases and 2 bases respectively, with 16 bases between them. From germline, CDR1 is SNHLY and CDR2 FYNNEI. The CDR3 nucleotides are TGTGCCAGCGGAACCCCGGAGGGACCCTACGAGCAGTACTTC. Protein product: CASGTPEGPYEQYF.

This clone was seen a handful of times. This chain uses TRBV10-1 with TRBJ2-7; TRBD1 matches at 9 bases. The CDR3 loop spans 12 amino acids. Germline assignment: CDR1 WNHNN and CDR2 SYGVQD (reference sequence). J gave up 8 bases and V 9 bases, and 8 bases lay outside the gene matches. CDR3 in amino acids: CASTGTGNKQYF. CDR3 nucleotide sequence: TGCGCCAGTACCGGGACAGGGAACAAGCAGTACTTC.

The rearrangement uses TRBV2 and TRBJ1-2, with TRBD1 matching 8 bases. Germline assignment: CDR1 SNHLY and CDR2 FYNNEI. The J segment lost 4 bases and the V segment lost 5 bases, leaving 6 bases of the junction unmatched. The CDR3 extends over 14 amino acids. Here the CDR3 DNA reads TGTGCCAGCAGTCGAGGACAGGGCCCCTATGGCTACACCTTC. It is translated as CASSRGQGPYGYTF.

The V and J genes are TRBV7-9 and TRBJ1-6; D gene uncertain. CDR1 is SEHNR and CDR2 is FQNEAQ in the germline V gene (reference sequence). Trimming removed 2 bases at V and 9 bases at J, with 8 bases between. The CDR3 is 13 residues long. The CDR3 here is CASSLISGSPLHF. CDR3 bases: TGTGCCAGCAGCTTAATATCCGGTTCACCCCTCCACTTT.

The genes are TRBV3-1 (or the pseudogene TRBV3-2) and TRBJ2-2, with 11 positions matching TRBD1. CDR3 length: 14 amino acids. Per the germline V gene, CDR1 is LGHDT and CDR2 is YNNKEL (reference sequence). V lost 3 bases, J lost 6 bases, and 0 bases stayed unmatched. CDR3 nucleotides: TGTGCCAGCAGCCAGGGACAGGGGGCCGGGGAGCTGTTTTTT. As protein: CASSQGQGAGELFF.

The V call is TRBV6-1, the J call TRBJ2-1, with 10 bases fitting TRBD1. The CDR3 is 16 residues long. With 4 bases clipped from V and 8 bases from J, the junction kept 11 bases outside the gene matches. Germline V gene sequence: CDR1 MNHNS, CDR2 SASEGT. As DNA, the CDR3 is TGTGCCAGCAGTGTCCCCACGGGACAGGGGATTGATGAGCAGTTCTTC. Translated, it gives CASSVPTGQGIDEQFF.

The V gene is TRBV5-1, the J gene TRBJ2-1, with 7 bases identical to TRBD1. The length of the CDR3 is 15 residues. Germline V gives CDR1 SGHRS, CDR2 YFSETQ. V shed 2 bases and J 8 bases; nucleotides not matched to a gene: 10. The DNA of the CDR3 is TGCGCCAGCAGCTTACAGGGGTCCAAAGGAGATGAGCAGTTCTTC. Protein product: CASSLQGSKGDEQFF.

The chain couples TRBV19 to TRBJ2-3; 9 nucleotides match TRBD1. Germline CDR1 LNHDA, CDR2 SQIVND (reference sequence). This CDR3 is built from 16 residues. After removal of 5 bases from V and 2 bases from J, the junction contained 8 bases not matched to a gene. The CDR3 region has the DNA TGTGCCAGTAGTCTTACGACAGGGGGTTTCACAGATACGCAGTATTTT. Its protein product is CASSLTTGGFTDTQYF.

The gene calls are TRBV19 and TRBJ1-3; D perhaps matches TRBD1 (6 bases). The germline gives CDR1 LNHDA, CDR2 SQIVND (reference sequence). Trimming left V 4 bases short and J 7 bases short, with 17 bases between. The CDR3 covers 15 residues. DNA for the CDR3: TGTGCCAGTAGTACCTTTTGGGACAATGCGAACACCATATATTTT. Amino acid sequence: CASSTFWDNANTIYF.

The CDR3 sequence: CASTPGDGTTYEQYF. DNA of the CDR3: TGTGCCAGTACCCCAGGGGACGGGACTACCTACGAGCAGTACTTC. This chain joins TRBV19 and TRBJ2-7, with D maybe TRBD2 (7 bases). The CDR3 covers 15 residues. Germline loops: CDR1 LNHDA, CDR2 SQIVND (reference sequence). V was trimmed by 7 bases and J by 2 bases, leaving 18 bases between them.

With respect to this clone: One end of the junction does not line up with germline, which may come from a read error. The V call is TRBV27, the J call TRBJ2-7; 11 positions match TRBD2. Germline lookup yields CDR1 MNHEY and CDR2 SMNVEV (reference sequence). The CDR3 extends over 14 amino acids. The CDR3 bases are TGTGCCAGCAGTTTTTCCGGGACTAGCGGTTTTCTGGACTTC. This codes for CASSFSGTSGFLDF.

This sequence joins TRBV6-4 and TRBJ1-1; D unclear. Germline V gives CDR1 MRHNA, CDR2 SNTAGT. V was trimmed by 5 bases and J by 1 base, leaving 8 bases between them. The CDR3 contains 13 residues. The CDR3 nucleotides read TGTGCCAGCAGTTCAAAAGCGAACACTGAAGCTTTCTTT. Protein sequence: CASSSKANTEAFF.

The V gene is TRBV19, the J gene TRBJ2-2, with 7 nucleotides matching TRBD2. Germline assignment: CDR1 LNHDA and CDR2 SQIVND (reference sequence). The CDR3 runs 14 residues. The junction had 6 bases not matched to a gene; V was cut back by 5 bases and J by 6 bases. CDR3: CASSPGREAGELFF. Written as DNA, the CDR3 is TGTGCCAGTAGTCCTGGGAGGGAGGCCGGGGAGCTGTTTTTT.

The V and J genes are TRBV23-1 and TRBJ2-1; 7 nucleotides line up with TRBD1. TRBV23-1 is filed as an ORF, its function uncertain. The junction had 24 bases not matched to a gene; V was cut back by 2 bases and J by 2 bases. The CDR3 is 22 residues long. The chain's CDR3 is CASSQLSNPGQSPLPPYNEQFF. For the CDR3, the DNA is TGCGCCAGCAGTCAACTAAGTAATCCGGGACAGAGCCCCCTTCCCCCCTACAATGAGCAGTTCTTC.

This chain's CDR3 is CASSLRGDKAEAFF. CDR3 nucleotide sequence: TGCGCCAGCAGCTTAAGGGGGGATAAGGCTGAAGCTTTCTTT. The chain is built from TRBV5-1 and TRBJ1-1, with D tentatively TRBD1 (6 bases). Trimming left V 2 bases short and J 6 bases short, with 14 bases between. This CDR3 spans 14 amino acids. The germline V gene has CDR1 SGHRS and CDR2 YFSETQ.

The J gene is TRBJ1-5, the V gene TRBV28, with a tentative D call TRBD1 (6 bases). The CDR3 consists of 16 residues. Germline loops: CDR1 MDHEN, CDR2 SYDVKM. Trimming left V 7 bases short and J 2 bases short, with 18 bases between. The CDR3, as DNA: TGTGCCAGCACCCGAGGGGGGGCCAGGGGCAATCAGCCCCAGCATTTT. The encoded protein is CASTRGGARGNQPQHF.

The rearrangement uses TRBV6-5 and TRBJ1-1, with TRBD1 identical over 10 bases. The V and J ends lost 5 bases and 11 bases, in that order; junction bases with no gene match: 8. The CDR3 is 13 residues long. CDR1 MNHEY and CDR2 SVGAGI come from the germline V gene. Written as DNA, the CDR3 is TGTGCCAGCAGTCCCTGGACAGGGGGGTCGGCTTTCTTT. It translates to CASSPWTGGSAFF.

In its sample, this clone was seen once. The V call is TRBV4-1, the J call TRBJ2-7, with 7 nucleotides matching TRBD2. The germline V gene has CDR1 MGHRA and CDR2 YSYEKL. The CDR3 covers 16 residues. J was trimmed by 5 bases and V by 1 base; bases with no gene match: 11. CDR3 residues: CASSQGARGIFDEQYF. Here the CDR3 DNA reads TGCGCCAGCAGCCAAGGCGCGCGGGGGATATTTGACGAGCAGTACTTC.

This chain uses TRBV5-4 with TRBJ1-1; D is undetermined. Germline CDR1 and CDR2: SGHNT and YYREEE (reference sequence). V gave up 0 bases and J gave up 11 bases, with 14 bases separating them. This CDR3 spans 13 amino acids. The CDR3 DNA follows: TGTGCCAGCAGCTTGGCCGGCGCGCCACGGGCTTTCTTT. This gives the protein CASSLAGAPRAFF.

This clone was found a few times. V is TRBV3-1 (or the pseudogene TRBV3-2) and J is TRBJ2-7; TRBD1 agrees at 10 bases. V was pared by 4 bases and J by 2 bases, with 2 bases of the junction left unmatched. From germline, CDR1 is LGHDT and CDR2 YNNKEL (reference sequence). CDR3 size: 14 residues. DNA of the CDR3: TGTGCCAGCAGCCTTGGGACAGGGGCCTACGAGCAGTACTTC. This translates into CASSLGTGAYEQYF.

This clone was recorded a few times. This chain joins TRBV5-1 and TRBJ2-3; the D gene is possibly TRBD2 (5 bases). Trimming pared 2 bases from V and 0 bases from J, leaving 10 bases between. CDR1 and CDR2 (germline): SGHRS, YFSETQ. The CDR3 covers 15 residues. The CDR3 DNA reads as TGCGCCAGCAGCTTCGGACTCCCTAGCACAGATACGCAGTATTTT. Its protein product is CASSFGLPSTDTQYF. Filled out from reference TRBV5-1 and TRBJ2-3, the complete variable domain reads KAGVTQTPRYLIKTRGQQVTLSCSPISGHRSVSWYQQTPGQGLQFLFEYFSETQRNKGNFPGRFSGRQFSNSRSEMNVSTLELGDSALYLCASSFGLPSTDTQYFGPGTRLTVL.

The chain has TRBV28 and TRBJ1-2; 11 nucleotides match TRBD1. The J segment lost 8 bases and the V segment lost 2 bases, leaving 7 bases of the junction unmatched. In germline, CDR1 is MDHEN, CDR2 SYDVKM. This CDR3 spans 15 amino acids. The CDR3 is CASSLGTGGHRGYTF. CDR3 in DNA: TGTGCCAGCAGTTTAGGGACAGGGGGTCATCGGGGCTACACCTTC.

This chain joins TRBV6-6 and TRBJ1-2, with a tentative D call TRBD1 (6 bases). Germline CDR1 MNHNY, CDR2 SVGAGI (reference sequence). The CDR3 contains 13 residues. The V end lost 9 bases, the J end lost 6 bases, and 17 bases lay between the germline ends. The CDR3: CARLQGKEDGYTF. In DNA form, the CDR3 reads TGTGCCAGGTTACAGGGAAAAGAGGATGGCTACACCTTC.

The V gene is TRBV24-1, the J gene TRBJ2-5; D remains ambiguous. CDR3 length: 15 amino acids. The V end was cut by 3 bases, the J end by 4 bases, with 14 bases between. CDR1 and CDR2 (germline): KGHDR, SFDVKD. Written as DNA, the CDR3 is TGTGCCACCAGTGATCCACTGTCGACCGGAGAGACCCAGTACTTC. Translating it yields CATSDPLSTGETQYF.

The chain has TRBV18 and TRBJ1-4; TRBD1 matches 10 bases. Germline CDR1 KGHSH, CDR2 LQKENI. The trim removed 4 bases at V and 10 bases at J, leaving 15 bases unmatched. The CDR3 loop spans 17 amino acids. In DNA form, the CDR3 reads TGTGCCAGCTCACTCGGGACAGGGGAGGCAGCACTAGGAAAACTGTTTTTT. It is translated as CASSLGTGEAALGKLFF.

This clone was detected only a few times. CDR3 region: CASSQGARGRGNTIYF. CDR3 bases: TGTGCCAGCAGCCAAGGGGCCAGGGGCCGTGGAAACACCATATATTTT. V usage is TRBV3-1 (or the pseudogene TRBV3-2) and J usage is TRBJ1-3; weak D call: TRBD1 (6 bases). Germline V gene lookup returns CDR1 LGHDT and CDR2 YNNKEL (reference sequence). The CDR3 length is 16 residues. V was trimmed by 1 base and J by 3 bases, leaving 13 bases between them.

This sequence joins TRBV27 and TRBJ2-6; a possible D gene is TRBD1 (6 bases). Germline V gives CDR1 MNHEY, CDR2 SMNVEV (reference sequence). V was cut by 4 bases and J by 0 bases, with 22 bases left in between. This CDR3 has 20 residues. The CDR3 DNA reads as TGTGCCAGCAGTTCTACCCGTATCCCCAGGGGAAACTCTGGGGCCAACGTCCTGACTTTC. Residues: CASSSTRIPRGNSGANVLTF.

The gene calls are TRBV20-1 and TRBJ1-1; D ambiguous. Trimming took 3 bases from V and 3 from J, leaving 14 bases between them. Germline CDR1 and CDR2: DFQATT and SNEGSKA (reference sequence). The CDR3 consists of 14 residues. The CDR3 sequence is CSASPGRGYTEAFF. Here the CDR3 DNA reads TGCAGTGCTAGTCCTGGTCGGGGTTACACTGAAGCTTTCTTT.